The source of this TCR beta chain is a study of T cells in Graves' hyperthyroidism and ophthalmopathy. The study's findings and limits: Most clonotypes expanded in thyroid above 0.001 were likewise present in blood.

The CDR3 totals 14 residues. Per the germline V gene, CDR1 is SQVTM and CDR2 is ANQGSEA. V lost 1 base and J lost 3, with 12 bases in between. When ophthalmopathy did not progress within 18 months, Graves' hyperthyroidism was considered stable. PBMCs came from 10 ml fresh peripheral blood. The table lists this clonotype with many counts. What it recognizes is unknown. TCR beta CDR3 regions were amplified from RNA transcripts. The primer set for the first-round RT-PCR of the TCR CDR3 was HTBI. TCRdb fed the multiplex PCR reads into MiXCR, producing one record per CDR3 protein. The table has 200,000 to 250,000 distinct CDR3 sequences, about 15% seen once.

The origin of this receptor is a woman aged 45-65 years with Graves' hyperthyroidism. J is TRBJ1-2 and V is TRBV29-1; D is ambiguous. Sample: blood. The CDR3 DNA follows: TGCAGCGTTGAAGGCGGATGGCTGGACTATGGCTACACCTTC. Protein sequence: CSVEGGWLDYGYTF.